These 20 T cell receptor beta chains came from one sample sequenced in a study of T-cell memory formation after mild COVID-19. From the 5' RACE reads, TCRdb called clonotypes with MiXCR, one entry per CDR3 protein. The profile shows approximately 82,000 distinct CDR3 sequences, roughly 13% of them singletons. Sequencing was done on a sample of PBMCs or a T cell subset sorted from them (not recorded which). The receptors shown here come from a man younger than 35 who had mild COVID-19 (a few samples of this study predate the infection). Cell type and time point are not known.

This clonotype came up a few times. The V gene is TRBV6-5, the J gene TRBJ2-7; TRBD2 aligns across 15 bases. The V gene's germline CDR1 is MNHEY and CDR2 SVGAGI. V lost 5 bases, J lost 7 bases, and 9 bases stayed unmatched. The CDR3 totals 16 residues. The CDR3 reads CASSLYGTSGGIEQYF. CDR3 nucleotides: TGTGCCAGCAGTCTATATGGGACTAGCGGGGGGATAGAGCAGTACTTC.

There are many counts of this clonotype. CDR3 sequence: CASSRTSGGQETQYF. In DNA form, the CDR3 reads TGTGCCAGCAGCCGAACTAGCGGGGGGCAAGAGACCCAGTACTTC. The chain has TRBV6-4 and TRBJ2-5, with 12 bases matching TRBD2. The CDR3 spans 15 residues. Germline CDR1 MRHNA, CDR2 SNTAGT. The junction had 4 bases not matched to a gene; V was cut back by 6 bases and J by 2 bases.

This clonotype was detected only a few times. The junction shows a germline mismatch at one end, possibly a read error. V usage is TRBV11-2 and J usage is TRBJ1-2; D gene uncertain. Looked up from germline, CDR1 is SGHAT and CDR2 is FQNNGV. The CDR3 consists of 15 residues. This CDR3 is CASSPEAGSKYGYTF. CDR3 nucleotides: TGTGCCAGCAGCCCCGAGGCAGGTTCTAAATATGGCTACACCTTC.

J is TRBJ2-1 and V is TRBV11-2; the D gene is possibly TRBD1 (6 bases). The CDR3 has 15 residues. The V gene's germline CDR1 is SGHAT and CDR2 FQNNGV. With 3 bases removed from V and 2 bases from J, the gap between germline ends came to 11 bases. The CDR3: CASSLGWGPYNEQFF. CDR3 bases: TGTGCCAGCAGCTTGGGGTGGGGGCCCTACAATGAGCAGTTCTTC. The variable domain in full, completed from reference TRBV11-2 and TRBJ2-1, reads EAGVAQSPRYKIIEKRQSVAFWCNPISGHATLYWYQQILGQGPKLLIQFQNNGVVDDSQLPKDRFSAERLKGVDSTLKIQPAKLEDSAVYLCASSLGWGPYNEQFFGPGTRLTVL.

This clonotype turned up a few times. V gene TRBV12-3 or TRBV12-4 combines with J gene TRBJ1-3; D gene ambiguous. CDR3 length equals 16 residues. The V end lost 3 bases, the J end lost 0 bases, and 12 bases lay between the germline ends. The CDR3 is CASSFSRISSGNTIYF. In nucleotides, the CDR3 is TGTGCCAGCAGTTTTTCCCGAATTAGCTCTGGAAACACCATATATTTT.

This chain connects TRBV7-2 to TRBJ2-2, with 10 positions matching TRBD1. Unmatched junction bases numbered 20, after V lost 7 bases and J lost 0 bases. The V gene's germline CDR1 is SGHTA and CDR2 FQGNSA. This CDR3 region has 21 residues. CDR3 sequence reads: CASIPWLETGGVTANTGELFF. CDR3 DNA sequence: TGTGCCAGCATCCCTTGGTTGGAGACAGGGGGCGTCACCGCGAACACCGGGGAGCTGTTTTTT.

This clonotype showed up just a few times. This chain uses TRBV29-1 with TRBJ2-7; no definite D call. The CDR3 contains 11 residues. Per the germline V gene, CDR1 is SQVTM and CDR2 is ANQGSEA. The CDR3 region is CSVQDGYEQYV. The CDR3 bases are TGCAGCGTTCAAGACGGGTACGAGCAGTACGTC.

This clonotype was recorded a few times. V is TRBV5-1 and J is TRBJ2-1; 8 bases align to TRBD2. From germline, CDR1 is SGHRS and CDR2 YFSETQ. Trimming took 2 bases from V and 9 from J; bases not matched to a gene: 16. This CDR3 spans 17 amino acids. The CDR3 is CASSFLNGLAGTSEQFF. Written as DNA, the CDR3 is TGCGCCAGCAGCTTCCTCAACGGACTAGCAGGGACAAGTGAGCAGTTCTTC.

V is TRBV29-1 and J is TRBJ1-1; the match to TRBD1 covers 7 bases. J was trimmed by 11 bases and V by 4 bases; bases with no gene match: 7. This CDR3 is 11 amino acids long. Germline-derived CDR1 and CDR2 are SQVTM and ANQGSEA. CDR3 protein: CSVGQGSWAFF. DNA of the CDR3: TGCAGCGTTGGACAGGGCTCTTGGGCTTTCTTT.

The chain employs TRBV12-3 or TRBV12-4 and TRBJ2-7; D assignment may be TRBD1 or TRBD2 (6 bases each). The CDR3 contains 15 residues. V was clipped by 6 bases and J by 3 bases, with 18 bases between them. CDR3 coding DNA: TGTGCCAGCAGCCTAGGGGGGACCTACATCTACGAGCAGTACTTC. Translation: CASSLGGTYIYEQYF.

The J gene is TRBJ2-3, the V gene TRBV7-9; 10 bases map to TRBD2. Germline CDR1 is SEHNR and CDR2 is FQNEAQ (reference sequence). Losses at the gene ends were 4 bases for V and 5 bases for J; bases not matched to a gene: 12. The CDR3 totals 17 residues. DNA for the CDR3: TGTGCCAGCAGCTCCGAACCTCAGCGGGGGGGCGTAGATACGCAGTATTTT. Translating gives CASSSEPQRGGVDTQYF. The full variable domain, its missing parts supplied by reference TRBV7-9 and TRBJ2-3, is DTGVSQNPRHKITKRGQNVTFRCDPISEHNRLYWYRQTLGQGPEFLTYFQNEAQLEKSRLLSDRFSAERPKGSFSTLEIQRTEQGDSAMYLCASSSEPQRGGVDTQYFGPGTRLTVL.

There are a few counts of this clonotype. CDR3 nucleotide sequence: TGCAGCGCTAGGACAGGGGAGGGATCGAACATTCAGTACTTC. Its protein product is CSARTGEGSNIQYF. The J gene is TRBJ2-4, the V gene TRBV29-1; 9 bases map to TRBD1. V lost 7 bases, J lost 7 bases, and 11 bases stayed unmatched. From germline, CDR1 is SQVTM and CDR2 ANQGSEA. The CDR3 totals 14 residues.

V is TRBV4-1 and J is TRBJ1-5; D might be TRBD1 (5 bases). Germline CDR1 MGHRA, CDR2 YSYEKL. V lost 0 bases and J lost 6, with 12 bases in between. The CDR3 has 15 amino acids. CDR3 sequence reads: CASSQDERGGQPQHF. The CDR3 DNA sequence: TGCGCCAGCAGCCAAGATGAGCGGGGGGGTCAGCCCCAGCATTTT.

This clonotype occurred a few times. The chain uses TRBV7-2 and TRBJ2-4, with D perhaps matching TRBD1 (5 bases). Germline lookup yields CDR1 SGHTA and CDR2 FQGNSA. This CDR3 is built from 15 residues. Trimming removed 2 bases from V and 0 bases from J, with 8 bases in between. This chain's CDR3 is CASSLRGLAKNIQYF. CDR3 bases: TGTGCCAGCAGCTTAAGGGGTTTAGCCAAAAACATTCAGTACTTC. Drawing the rest from reference TRBV7-2 and TRBJ2-4, the complete variable domain is GAGVSQSPSNKVTEKGKDVELRCDPISGHTALYWYRQSLGQGLEFLIYFQGNSAPDKSGLPSDRFSAERTGGSVSTLTIQRTQQEDSAVYLCASSLRGLAKNIQYFGAGTRLSVL.

The chain uses TRBV5-1 and TRBJ2-1; 13 nucleotides match TRBD2. The V gene end was trimmed by 1 base and the J gene end by 4 bases; junction bases not matched to a gene: 8. The CDR3 consists of 18 residues. Germline assignment: CDR1 SGHRS and CDR2 YFSETQ. The CDR3 sequence: CASSLSPTSGGLYNEQFF. CDR3 sequence (DNA): TGCGCCAGCAGCTTGTCCCCGACTAGCGGGGGGCTATACAATGAGCAGTTCTTC.

CDR3: CASSQSQLNIVTGELFF. The CDR3 DNA sequence: TGCGCCAGCAGTCAATCGCAGCTGAATATTGTTACCGGGGAGCTGTTTTTT. This chain links TRBV23-1 with TRBJ2-2, with no clear D. TRBV23-1 is annotated as an ORF whose role is uncertain. V lost 0 bases to trimming and J lost 5 bases, with 16 bases between them. The CDR3 contains 17 residues.

A few counts support this clonotype. The V and J genes are TRBV5-8 and TRBJ1-6; TRBD1 aligns across 8 bases. V shed 1 base, J shed 2 bases, and the junction held 8 bases outside the gene matches. The CDR3 is 18 residues long. In germline, CDR1 is SGHTS, CDR2 YDEGEE. This CDR3 reads CASSLSQGADPYNSPLHF. DNA for the CDR3: TGTGCCAGCAGCTTGAGTCAGGGGGCGGACCCCTATAATTCACCCCTCCACTTT.

This clonotype was counted a few times. In DNA form, the CDR3 reads TGCGCCAGCAGACACACTCCGGGACACGTGAACACTGAAGCTTTCTTT. Its translation is CASRHTPGHVNTEAFF. The genes are TRBV4-1 and TRBJ1-1; TRBD1 might be the D (6 bases). The CDR3 extends over 16 amino acids. V lost 6 bases and J lost 0, with 17 bases in between. Germline loops: CDR1 MGHRA, CDR2 YSYEKL.

The J gene is TRBJ2-5, the V gene TRBV5-6, with D uncertain. The V end lost 2 bases, the J end lost 9 bases, and 17 bases lay between the germline ends. In germline, CDR1 is SGHDT, CDR2 YYEEEE. The CDR3 loop spans 14 amino acids. The CDR3 here is CASSFLDAVLAQYF. The CDR3 nucleotides are TGTGCCAGCAGCTTTCTAGATGCCGTATTAGCCCAGTACTTC.

The sample holds a few counts of this clonotype. This sequence joins TRBV6-6 and TRBJ1-2; D is perhaps TRBD1 (6 bases). Looked up from germline, CDR1 is MNHNY and CDR2 is SVGAGI (reference sequence). Trimming pared 6 bases from V and 6 bases from J, leaving 20 bases between. The CDR3 runs to 15 residues. CDR3 sequence: CASSYRELSSDGYTF. CDR3 in DNA: TGTGCCAGCAGCTACAGGGAACTCTCCTCGGATGGCTACACCTTC.